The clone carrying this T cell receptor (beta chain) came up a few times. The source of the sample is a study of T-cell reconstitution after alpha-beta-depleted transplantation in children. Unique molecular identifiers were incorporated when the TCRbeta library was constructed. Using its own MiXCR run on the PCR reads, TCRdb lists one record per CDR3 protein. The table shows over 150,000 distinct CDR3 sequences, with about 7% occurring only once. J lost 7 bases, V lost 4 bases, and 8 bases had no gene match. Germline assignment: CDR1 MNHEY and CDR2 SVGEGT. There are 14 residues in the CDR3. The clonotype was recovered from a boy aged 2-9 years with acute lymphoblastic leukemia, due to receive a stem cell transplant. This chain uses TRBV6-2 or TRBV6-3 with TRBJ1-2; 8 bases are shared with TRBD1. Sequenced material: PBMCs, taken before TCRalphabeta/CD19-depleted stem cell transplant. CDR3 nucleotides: TGTGCCAGCAGTTTCTCGACAGGGGACGGTGGCTACACCTTC. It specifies CASSFSTGDGGYTF.